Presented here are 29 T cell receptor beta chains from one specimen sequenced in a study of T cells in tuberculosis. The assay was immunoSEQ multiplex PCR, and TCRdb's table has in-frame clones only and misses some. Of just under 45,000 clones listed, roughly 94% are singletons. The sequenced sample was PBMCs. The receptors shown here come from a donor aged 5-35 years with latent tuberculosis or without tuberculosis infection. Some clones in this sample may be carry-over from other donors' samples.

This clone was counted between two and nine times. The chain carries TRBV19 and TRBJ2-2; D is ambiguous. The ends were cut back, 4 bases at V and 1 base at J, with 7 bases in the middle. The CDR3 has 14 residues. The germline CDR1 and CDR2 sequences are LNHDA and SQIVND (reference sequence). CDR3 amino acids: CASSTLGNTGELFF. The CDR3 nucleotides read TGTGCCAGTAGTACGCTAGGGAACACCGGGGAGCTGTTTTTT.

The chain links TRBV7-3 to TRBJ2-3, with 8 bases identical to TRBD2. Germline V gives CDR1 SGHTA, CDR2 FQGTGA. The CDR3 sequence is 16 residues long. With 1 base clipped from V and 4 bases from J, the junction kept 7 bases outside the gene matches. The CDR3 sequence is CASSLRAGGPPDTQYF. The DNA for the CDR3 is TGTGCCAGCAGCTTAAGGGCGGGAGGCCCGCCAGATACGCAGTATTTT.

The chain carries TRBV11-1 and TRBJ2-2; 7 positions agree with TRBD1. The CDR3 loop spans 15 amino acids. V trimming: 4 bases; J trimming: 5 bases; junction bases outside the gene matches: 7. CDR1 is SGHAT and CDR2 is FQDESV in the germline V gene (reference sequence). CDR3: CASSSQGLGTGELFF. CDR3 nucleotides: TGTGCCAGCAGCTCACAGGGGTTGGGGACCGGGGAGCTGTTTTTT.

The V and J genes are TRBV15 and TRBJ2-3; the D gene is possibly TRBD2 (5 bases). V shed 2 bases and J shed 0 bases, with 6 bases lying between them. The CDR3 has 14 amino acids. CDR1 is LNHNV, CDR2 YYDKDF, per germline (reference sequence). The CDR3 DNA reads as TGTGCCACCAGCAGAAGGACTAGCACAGATACGCAGTATTTT. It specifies CATSRRTSTDTQYF.

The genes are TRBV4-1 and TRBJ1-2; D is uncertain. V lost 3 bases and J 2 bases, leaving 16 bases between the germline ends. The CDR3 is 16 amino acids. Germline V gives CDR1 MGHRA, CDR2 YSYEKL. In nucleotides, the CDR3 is TGCGCCAGCAGCCAGGGCCCGGGCGGGTGGAACTATGGCTACACCTTC. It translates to CASSQGPGGWNYGYTF.

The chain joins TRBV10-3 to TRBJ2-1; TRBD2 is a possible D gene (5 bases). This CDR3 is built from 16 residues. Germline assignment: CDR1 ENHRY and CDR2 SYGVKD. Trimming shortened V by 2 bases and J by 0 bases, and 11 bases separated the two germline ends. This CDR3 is CAISETLGDSYNEQFF. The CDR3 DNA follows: TGTGCCATCAGTGAGACACTAGGCGACTCCTACAATGAGCAGTTCTTC.

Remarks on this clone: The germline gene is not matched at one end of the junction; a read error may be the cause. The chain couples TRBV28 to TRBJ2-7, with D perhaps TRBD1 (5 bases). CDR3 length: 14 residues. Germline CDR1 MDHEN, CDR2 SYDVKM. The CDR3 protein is CASSLPQGSYQQYF. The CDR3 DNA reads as TGTGCCAGCAGTTTACCCCAGGGAAGCTACCAGCAGTACTTC.

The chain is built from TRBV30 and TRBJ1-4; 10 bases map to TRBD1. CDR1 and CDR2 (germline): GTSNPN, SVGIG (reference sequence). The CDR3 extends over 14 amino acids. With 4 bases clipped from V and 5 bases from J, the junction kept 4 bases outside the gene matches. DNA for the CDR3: TGTGCCTGGATGAGGACAGGGGGAAATGAAAAACTGTTTTTT. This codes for CAWMRTGGNEKLFF. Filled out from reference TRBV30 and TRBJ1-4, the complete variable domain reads SQTIHQWPATLVQPVGSPLSLECTVEGTSNPNLYWYRQAAGRGLQLLFYSVGIGQISSEVPQNLSASRPQDRQFILSSKKLLLSDSGFYLCAWMRTGGNEKLFFGSGTQLSVL.

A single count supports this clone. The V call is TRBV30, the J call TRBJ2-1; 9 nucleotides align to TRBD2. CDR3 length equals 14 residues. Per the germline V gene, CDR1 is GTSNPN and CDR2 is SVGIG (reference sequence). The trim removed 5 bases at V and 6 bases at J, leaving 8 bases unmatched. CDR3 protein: CAWSSGMGGNEQFF. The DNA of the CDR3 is TGTGCCTGGTCTAGCGGGATGGGGGGCAATGAGCAGTTCTTC.

CDR3 protein: CASSRDWTVNYGYTF. The CDR3 DNA reads TGTGCCAGCAGCCGAGACTGGACAGTCAACTATGGCTACACCTTC. This sequence joins TRBV27 and TRBJ1-2, with a possible D match to TRBD1 (6 bases). Trimming stripped 6 bases from V and 2 bases from J, with 16 bases between. CDR3 length: 15 amino acids. The germline gives CDR1 MNHEY, CDR2 SMNVEV (reference sequence).

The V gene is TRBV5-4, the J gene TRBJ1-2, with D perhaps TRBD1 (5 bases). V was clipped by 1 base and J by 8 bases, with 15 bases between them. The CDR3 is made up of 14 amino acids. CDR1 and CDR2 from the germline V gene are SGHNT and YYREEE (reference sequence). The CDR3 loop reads CASSLTGGDSGYTF. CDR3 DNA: TGTGCCAGCAGCTTGACCGGGGGGGATAGCGGCTACACCTTC.

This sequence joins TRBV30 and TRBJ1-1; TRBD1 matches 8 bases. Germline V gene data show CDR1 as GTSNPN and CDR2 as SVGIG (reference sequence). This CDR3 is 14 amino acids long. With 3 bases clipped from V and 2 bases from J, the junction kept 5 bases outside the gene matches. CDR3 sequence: CAWSSGGSNTEAFF. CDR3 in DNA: TGTGCCTGGAGCTCAGGGGGCTCCAACACTGAAGCTTTCTTT. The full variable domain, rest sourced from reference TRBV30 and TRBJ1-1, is SQTIHQWPATLVQPVGSPLSLECTVEGTSNPNLYWYRQAAGRGLQLLFYSVGIGQISSEVPQNLSASRPQDRQFILSSKKLLLSDSGFYLCAWSSGGSNTEAFFGQGTRLTVV.

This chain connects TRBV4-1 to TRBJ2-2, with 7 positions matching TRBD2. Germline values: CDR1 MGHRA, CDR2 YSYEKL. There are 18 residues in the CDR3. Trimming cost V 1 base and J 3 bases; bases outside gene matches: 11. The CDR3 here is CASSQGPGGRGYTGELFF. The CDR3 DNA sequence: TGCGCCAGCAGCCAAGGTCCTGGCGGGAGAGGTTACACCGGGGAGCTGTTTTTT.

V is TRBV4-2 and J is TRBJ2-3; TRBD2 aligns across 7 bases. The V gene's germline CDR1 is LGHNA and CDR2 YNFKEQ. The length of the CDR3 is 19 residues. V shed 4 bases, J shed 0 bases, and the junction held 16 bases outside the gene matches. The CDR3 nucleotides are TGTGCCAGCAGCCCCACGGTGGTTGTTGCGGGAGTGAGCACAGATACGCAGTATTTT. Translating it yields CASSPTVVVAGVSTDTQYF.

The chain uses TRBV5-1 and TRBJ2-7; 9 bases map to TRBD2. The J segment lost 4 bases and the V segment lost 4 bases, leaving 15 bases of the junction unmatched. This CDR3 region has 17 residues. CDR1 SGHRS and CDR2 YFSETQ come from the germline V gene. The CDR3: CASSPWAPSGKGYEQYF. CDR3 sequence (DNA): TGCGCCAGCAGCCCCTGGGCCCCTAGCGGGAAAGGTTACGAGCAGTACTTC.

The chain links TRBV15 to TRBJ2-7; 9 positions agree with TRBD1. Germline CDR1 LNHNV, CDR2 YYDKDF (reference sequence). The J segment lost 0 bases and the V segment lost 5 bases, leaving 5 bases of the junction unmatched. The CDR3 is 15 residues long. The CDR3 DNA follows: TGTGCCACCAGCCTGGGACAGGGAATCTCCTACGAGCAGTACTTC. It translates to CATSLGQGISYEQYF.

The CDR3 DNA reads TGTGCCAGCAGCGACTCGACTAGTTGGGGTTCGAACAATGAGCAGTTCTTC. This translates into CASSDSTSWGSNNEQFF. The genes are TRBV7-3 and TRBJ2-1; the D gene is possibly TRBD2 (6 bases). The CDR3 has 17 amino acids. Trimming cost V 5 bases and J 5 bases, with 22 bases left between them. The germline V gene encodes CDR1 SGHTA and CDR2 FQGTGA.

CDR3 amino acids: CASSFGTTQETQYF. CDR3 in DNA: TGTGCCAGCAGCTTCGGGACTACGCAAGAGACCCAGTACTTC. This chain joins TRBV5-6 and TRBJ2-5; the match to TRBD2 covers 7 bases. V was pared by 2 bases and J by 2 bases, with 3 bases of the junction left unmatched. The germline V gene encodes CDR1 SGHDT and CDR2 YYEEEE. The CDR3 totals 14 residues.

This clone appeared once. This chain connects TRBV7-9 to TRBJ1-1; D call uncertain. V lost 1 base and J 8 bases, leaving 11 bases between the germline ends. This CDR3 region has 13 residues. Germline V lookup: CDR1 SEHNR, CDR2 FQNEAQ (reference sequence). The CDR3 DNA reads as TGTGCCAGCAGCTTAGGAGGGTCCGTCGAAGCTTTCTTT. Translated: CASSLGGSVEAFF.

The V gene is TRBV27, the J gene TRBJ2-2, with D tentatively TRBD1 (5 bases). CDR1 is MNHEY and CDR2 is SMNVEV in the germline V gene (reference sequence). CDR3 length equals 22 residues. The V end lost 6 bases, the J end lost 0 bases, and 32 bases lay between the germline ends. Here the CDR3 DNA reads TGTGCCAGCAGCTCACGTTGGTCGGCAGGGCGAACTCATCGTCCGAACACCGGGGAGCTGTTTTTT. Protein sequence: CASSSRWSAGRTHRPNTGELFF.

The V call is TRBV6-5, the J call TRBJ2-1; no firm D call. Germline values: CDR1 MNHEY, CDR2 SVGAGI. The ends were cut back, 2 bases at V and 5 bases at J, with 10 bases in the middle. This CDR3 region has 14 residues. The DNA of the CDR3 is TGTGCCAGCAGTTACGGTTCAGTTAACAATGAGCAGTTCTTC. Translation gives CASSYGSVNNEQFF.

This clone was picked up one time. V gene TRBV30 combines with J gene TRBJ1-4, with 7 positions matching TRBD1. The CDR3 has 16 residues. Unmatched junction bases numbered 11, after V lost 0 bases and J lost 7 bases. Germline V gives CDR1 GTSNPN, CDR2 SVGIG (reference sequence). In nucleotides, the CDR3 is TGTGCCTGGAGTGTTGGACCGACAGGGAGGTTTGAAAAACTGTTTTTT. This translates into CAWSVGPTGRFEKLFF.

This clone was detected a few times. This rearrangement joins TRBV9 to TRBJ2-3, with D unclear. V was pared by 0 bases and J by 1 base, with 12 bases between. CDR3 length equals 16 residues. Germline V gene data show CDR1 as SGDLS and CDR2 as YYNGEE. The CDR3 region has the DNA TGTGCCAGCAGCGTAGCTTCACAGACCCGCACAGATACGCAGTATTTT. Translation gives CASSVASQTRTDTQYF.

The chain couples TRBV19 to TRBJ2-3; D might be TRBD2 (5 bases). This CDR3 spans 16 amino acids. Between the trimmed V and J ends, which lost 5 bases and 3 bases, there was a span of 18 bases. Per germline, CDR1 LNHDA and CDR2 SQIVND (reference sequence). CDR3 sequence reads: CASSPSGWNPTDTQYF. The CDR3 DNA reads TGTGCCAGTAGTCCCTCGGGATGGAATCCGACAGATACGCAGTATTTT.

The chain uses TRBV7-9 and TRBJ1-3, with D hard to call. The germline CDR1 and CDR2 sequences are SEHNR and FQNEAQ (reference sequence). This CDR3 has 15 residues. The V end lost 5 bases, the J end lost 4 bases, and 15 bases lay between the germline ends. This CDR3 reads CASSPDGKTGNTIYF. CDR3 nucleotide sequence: TGTGCCAGCAGCCCCGACGGGAAAACCGGAAACACCATATATTTT.

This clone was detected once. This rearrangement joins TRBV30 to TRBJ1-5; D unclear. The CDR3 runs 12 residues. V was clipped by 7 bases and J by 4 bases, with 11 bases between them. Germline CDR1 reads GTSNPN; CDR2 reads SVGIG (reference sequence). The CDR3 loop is CASSNGNQPQHF. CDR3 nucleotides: TGTGCCTCGAGCAACGGGAATCAGCCCCAGCATTTT.

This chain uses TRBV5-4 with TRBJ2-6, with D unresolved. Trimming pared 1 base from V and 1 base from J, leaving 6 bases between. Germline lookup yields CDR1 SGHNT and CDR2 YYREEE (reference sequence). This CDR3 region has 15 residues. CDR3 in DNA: TGTGCCAGCAGCTTGCCGAGTTCTGGGGCCAACGTCCTGACTTTC. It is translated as CASSLPSSGANVLTF. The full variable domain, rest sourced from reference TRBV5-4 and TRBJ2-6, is ETGVTQSPTHLIKTRGQQVTLRCSSQSGHNTVSWYQQALGQGPQFIFQYYREEENGRGNFPPRFSGLQFPNYSSELNVNALELDDSALYLCASSLPSSGANVLTFGAGSRLTVL.

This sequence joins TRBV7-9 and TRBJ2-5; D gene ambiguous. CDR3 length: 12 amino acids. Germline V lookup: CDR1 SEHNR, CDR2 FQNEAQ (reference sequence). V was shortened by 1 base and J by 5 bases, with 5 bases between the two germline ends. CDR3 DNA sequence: TGTGCCAGCAGCTTAGACGGGGAGACCCAGTACTTC. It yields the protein CASSLDGETQYF.

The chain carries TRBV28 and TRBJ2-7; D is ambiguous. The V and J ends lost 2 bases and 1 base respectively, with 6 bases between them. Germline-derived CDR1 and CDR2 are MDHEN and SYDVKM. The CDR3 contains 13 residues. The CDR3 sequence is CASSLVESYEQYF. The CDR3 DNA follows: TGTGCCAGCAGTTTAGTGGAGTCCTACGAGCAGTACTTC.